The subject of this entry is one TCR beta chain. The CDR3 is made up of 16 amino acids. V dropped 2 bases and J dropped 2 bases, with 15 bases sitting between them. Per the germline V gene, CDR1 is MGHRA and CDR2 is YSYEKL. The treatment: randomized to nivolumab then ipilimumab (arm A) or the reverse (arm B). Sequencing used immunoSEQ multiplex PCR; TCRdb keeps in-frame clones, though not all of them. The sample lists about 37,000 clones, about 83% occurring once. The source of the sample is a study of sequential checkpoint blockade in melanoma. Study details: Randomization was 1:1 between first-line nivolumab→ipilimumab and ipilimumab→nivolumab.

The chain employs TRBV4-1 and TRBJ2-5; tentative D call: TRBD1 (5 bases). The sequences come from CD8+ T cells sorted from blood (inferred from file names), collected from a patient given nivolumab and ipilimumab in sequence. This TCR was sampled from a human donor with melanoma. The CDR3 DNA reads TGCGCCAGCAGCCAATCTGGACACGAAACACAAGAGACCCAGTACTTC. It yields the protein CASSQSGHETQETQYF.